The next 27 T cell receptor beta chains were all read from a single sample in a study of regulatory T cells in long-lasting Graves disease. Described time point: newly diagnosed GD, antithyroid drugs for less than 3 months. TCR sequences were obtained from RNA taken from PBMCs. In building TCR beta libraries, iRepertoire HTBI primers were used together with Arm-PCR of CDR3 regions. TCRdb redid the calling of the multiplex PCR reads with MiXCR, one entry per CDR3 protein. The sample holds hundreds of thousands of distinct CDR3 sequences; 15% to 20% are singletons and the top ten take 18%. These data also formed part of another study, on T cells in Graves' hyperthyroidism and ophthalmopathy.

The sample consisted of peripheral blood mononuclear cells (PBMCs), taken at new diagnosis, from a patient treated with antithyroid drugs. The receptor source for this set is a woman younger than 45 with Graves disease.

This clonotype came up many times. The chain is built from TRBV28 and TRBJ2-3, with 7 positions matching TRBD2. Judging by the DNA end, TRBJ2-1 fits better; the J call may be wrong. CDR1 and CDR2 (germline): MDHEN, SYDVKM. The CDR3 totals 15 residues. CDR3 residues: CASSFPGRYGDEQFF. The DNA of the CDR3 is TGTGCCAGCAGTTTCCCCGGGAGGTATGGGGATGAGCAGTTCTTC.

This rearrangement joins TRBV30 to TRBJ1-4, with D uncertain. CDR1 GTSNPN and CDR2 SVGIG come from the germline V gene (reference sequence). Trimming removed 6 bases from V and 7 bases from J, with 9 bases in between. This CDR3 spans 11 amino acids. DNA for the CDR3: TGTGCCTGCCCCCTAGGTGAAAAACTGTTTTTT. This translates into CACPLGEKLFF.

This chain connects TRBV10-1 to TRBJ2-1, with 8 bases that match TRBD1. Germline V gene sequence: CDR1 WNHNN, CDR2 SYGVQD (reference sequence). The trim removed 6 bases at V and 9 bases at J, leaving 16 bases unmatched. This CDR3 spans 16 amino acids. CDR3 sequence (DNA): TGCGCCAGCAGAGAGGACAGGGCGTCCGATTTAGGTGAGCAGTTCTTC. Its protein is CASREDRASDLGEQFF.

A few counts support this clonotype. The gene calls are TRBV20-1 and TRBJ2-7, with 9 bases lining up with TRBD1. This CDR3 contains 15 residues. The germline V gene has CDR1 DFQATT and CDR2 SNEGSKA (reference sequence). The V segment lost 0 bases and the J segment 6 bases; nucleotides outside the gene matches: 9. The CDR3 DNA reads TGCAGTGCTAGAGATCTGGGGACAGGGACACCCGAGCAGTACTTC. Encoded protein: CSARDLGTGTPEQYF.

This clonotype was seen at least ten times. The chain is built from TRBV2 and TRBJ2-5, with D tentatively TRBD1 (6 bases). Germline CDR1 SNHLY, CDR2 FYNNEI. The V end was cut by 6 bases, the J end by 1 base, with 12 bases between. This CDR3 is built from 14 residues. The CDR3 DNA is TGTGCCAGCAGCCCCGGGACACCCCAAGAGACCCAGTACTTC. Its protein product is CASSPGTPQETQYF.

This clonotype was detected many times. This chain links TRBV7-9 with TRBJ2-3; D is uncertain. Germline V gene sequence: CDR1 SEHNR, CDR2 FQNEAQ (reference sequence). V gave up 1 base and J gave up 0 bases, with 8 bases separating them. This CDR3 comprises 15 residues. The CDR3 nucleotides are TGTGCCAGCAGCTTAGTGTCTGTCAGCACAGATACGCAGTATTTT. Its protein product is CASSLVSVSTDTQYF. The whole variable domain, filled in from reference TRBV7-9 and TRBJ2-3, reads DTGVSQNPRHKITKRGQNVTFRCDPISEHNRLYWYRQTLGQGPEFLTYFQNEAQLEKSRLLSDRFSAERPKGSFSTLEIQRTEQGDSAMYLCASSLVSVSTDTQYFGPGTRLTVL.

The CDR3 spells CSARLAGGTNEQFF. In DNA form, the CDR3 reads TGCAGTGCTAGACTAGCGGGAGGAACCAATGAGCAGTTCTTC. This rearrangement joins TRBV20-1 to TRBJ2-1; TRBD2 aligns across 11 bases. CDR3 length: 14 residues. The germline gives CDR1 DFQATT, CDR2 SNEGSKA (reference sequence). V trimming: 2 bases; J trimming: 6 bases; junction bases outside the gene matches: 3.

The table lists this clonotype with many counts. This chain joins TRBV7-2 and TRBJ2-7, with TRBD2 identical over 12 bases. This CDR3 contains 13 residues. Trimming removed 6 bases from V and 4 bases from J; junction bases left unmatched: 1. Germline V gene lookup returns CDR1 SGHTA and CDR2 FQGNSA. The CDR3 DNA sequence: TGTGCCAGCAGTACTAGCGGGAGGTACGAGCAGTACTTC. Translated: CASSTSGRYEQYF.

The chain recombines TRBV5-1 with TRBJ2-2; the match to TRBD2 covers 9 bases. Germline values: CDR1 SGHRS, CDR2 YFSETQ. The CDR3 sequence is 15 residues long. Trimming removed 4 bases from V and 6 bases from J; junction bases left unmatched: 7. DNA for the CDR3: TGCGCCAGCAGCCCCAGGACTAGCGAGGCCGGGGAGCTGTTTTTT. Translating gives CASSPRTSEAGELFF.

In its sample, this clonotype was seen once. V gene TRBV4-1 combines with J gene TRBJ2-3; 8 bases fit TRBD2. The J segment lost 2 bases and the V segment lost 0 bases, leaving 7 bases of the junction unmatched. The CDR3 contains 17 residues. Germline-derived CDR1 and CDR2 are MGHRA and YSYEKL. The CDR3 spells CASSQETSGGNTDTQYF. CDR3 nucleotide sequence: TGCGCCAGCAGCCAAGAAACTAGCGGAGGTAACACAGATACGCAGTATTTT.

A few counts support this clonotype. The V call is TRBV28, the J call TRBJ2-5; 12 positions match TRBD2. The V and J ends lost 6 bases and 9 bases, in that order; junction bases with no gene match: 11. CDR1 is MDHEN, CDR2 SYDVKM, per germline. The length of the CDR3 is 15 residues. In DNA, the CDR3 is TGTGCCAGCAGCGTCCGACTAGCGGGAGTTGAGGCCCAGTACTTC. Encoded protein: CASSVRLAGVEAQYF.

This chain uses TRBV19 with TRBJ2-5; D is perhaps TRBD2 (6 bases). The germline gives CDR1 LNHDA, CDR2 SQIVND (reference sequence). This CDR3 is 13 amino acids long. V lost 5 bases and J lost 7, with 14 bases in between. The CDR3, as DNA: TGTGCCAGTAGTCCCAGGGACTCCCTGACCCAGTACTTC. It translates to CASSPRDSLTQYF.

The chain uses TRBV19 and TRBJ1-3; TRBD1 agrees at 9 bases. The J segment lost 2 bases and the V segment lost 7 bases, leaving 6 bases of the junction unmatched. The CDR3 length is 15 residues. Germline V gives CDR1 LNHDA, CDR2 SQIVND (reference sequence). CDR3 nucleotide sequence: TGTGCCAGTACCCAGACAGGGGGAACTGGAAACACCATATATTTT. It translates to CASTQTGGTGNTIYF.

This clonotype was observed a handful of times. This chain connects TRBV5-1 to TRBJ1-1; possible D gene TRBD1, 5 bases. CDR3 length: 14 amino acids. V lost 3 bases to trimming and J lost 1 base, with 10 bases between them. Germline CDR1 reads SGHRS; CDR2 reads YFSETQ. The CDR3 here is CASSSTVTNTEAFF. In DNA form, the CDR3 reads TGCGCCAGCAGCTCGACAGTTACGAACACTGAAGCTTTCTTT.

This clonotype was seen ten or more times. This chain links TRBV6-1 with TRBJ1-1; tentative D call: TRBD1 (6 bases). V lost 4 bases and J 1 base, leaving 13 bases between the germline ends. Germline CDR1 reads MNHNS; CDR2 reads SASEGT. There are 15 residues in the CDR3. As DNA, the CDR3 is TGTGCCAGCAGTGCTCGGGACACGACGAACACTGAAGCTTTCTTT. This translates into CASSARDTTNTEAFF.

The chain combines TRBV19 with TRBJ2-1, with 8 bases identical to TRBD2. The CDR3 has 19 amino acids. The V segment lost 5 bases and the J segment 6 bases; nucleotides outside the gene matches: 21. Germline V lookup: CDR1 LNHDA, CDR2 SQIVND (reference sequence). The CDR3 nucleotides read TGTGCCAGTAGTCTACGCCTCGAACAAGCGGGAGTGTGGGGCAATGAGCAGTTCTTC. It is translated as CASSLRLEQAGVWGNEQFF.

In its sample, this clonotype was seen many times. The chain combines TRBV6-1 with TRBJ2-2; TRBD1 might be the D (5 bases). Trimming stripped 10 bases from V and 2 bases from J, with 11 bases between. This CDR3 contains 13 residues. Per the germline V gene, CDR1 is MNHNS and CDR2 is SASEGT. The CDR3 sequence: CATATDNTGELFF. CDR3 coding DNA: TGTGCCACCGCGACAGATAACACCGGGGAGCTGTTTTTT.

This clonotype was picked up many times. The gene calls are TRBV28 and TRBJ1-1, with D perhaps matching TRBD1 (5 bases). This CDR3 is 14 amino acids long. Trimming left V 6 bases short and J 4 bases short, with 15 bases between. Per germline, CDR1 MDHEN and CDR2 SYDVKM. CDR3 residues: CASRFTGESTEAFF. CDR3 DNA sequence: TGTGCCAGCAGGTTTACAGGTGAGAGCACTGAAGCTTTCTTT.

The genes are TRBV7-2 and TRBJ2-5, with 7 bases matching TRBD2. Unmatched junction bases numbered 7, after V lost 6 bases and J lost 6 bases. Per germline, CDR1 SGHTA and CDR2 FQGNSA. The CDR3 spans 13 residues. The CDR3 is CASSGGGGKTQYF. The CDR3 nucleotides are TGTGCCAGCAGTGGGGGGGGGGGTAAGACCCAGTACTTC.

This clonotype was observed a few times. This chain links TRBV27 with TRBJ2-1; no definite D call. The germline V and J ends were trimmed by 3 bases and 2 bases, with 8 bases remaining between them. Germline assignment: CDR1 MNHEY and CDR2 SMNVEV (reference sequence). The CDR3 consists of 14 residues. The CDR3 here is CASSFIPAYNEQFF. The CDR3 DNA follows: TGTGCCAGCAGTTTCATCCCAGCCTACAATGAGCAGTTCTTC.

The sample holds many counts of this clonotype. This chain uses TRBV19 with TRBJ1-1; D is unclear. CDR1 is LNHDA, CDR2 SQIVND, per germline (reference sequence). The ends were cut back, 0 bases at V and 5 bases at J, with 7 bases in the middle. This CDR3 has 13 residues. This chain's CDR3 is CASSIDRLTEAFF. The CDR3, as DNA: TGTGCCAGTAGTATAGATCGTTTAACTGAAGCTTTCTTT. The full variable domain, rest sourced from reference TRBV19 and TRBJ1-1, is DGGITQSPKYLFRKEGQNVTLSCEQNLNHDAMYWYRQDPGQGLRLIYYSQIVNDFQKGDIAEGYSVSREKKESFPLTVTSAQKNPTAFYLCASSIDRLTEAFFGQGTRLTVV.

Only a few counts were recorded for this clonotype. This chain connects TRBV19 to TRBJ2-7, with 8 positions matching TRBD1. V trimming: 5 bases; J trimming: 5 bases; junction bases outside the gene matches: 14. CDR3 length: 16 amino acids. Germline loops: CDR1 LNHDA, CDR2 SQIVND (reference sequence). CDR3 sequence (DNA): TGTGCCAGTAGTCCCTGGACAGGGACAAAAGGCCACGAGCAGTACTTC. Amino acid sequence: CASSPWTGTKGHEQYF.

This clonotype has at least ten counts. V gene TRBV29-1 combines with J gene TRBJ2-1, with TRBD2 matching over 10 bases. The germline CDR1 and CDR2 sequences are SQVTM and ANQGSEA. Losses at the gene ends were 5 bases for V and 4 bases for J; bases not matched to a gene: 5. There are 14 residues in the CDR3. The DNA of the CDR3 is TGCAGCGTTAGAGCGGGAGGGCTTTACAATGAGCAGTTCTTC. It specifies CSVRAGGLYNEQFF.

The rearrangement uses TRBV7-9 and TRBJ2-1, with 9 bases aligning to TRBD1. CDR1 is SEHNR, CDR2 FQNEAQ, per germline (reference sequence). J gave up 8 bases and V 3 bases, and 11 bases lay outside the gene matches. The CDR3 is 16 residues long. CDR3 residues: CASSFLLGQGFHEQFF. DNA of the CDR3: TGTGCCAGCAGCTTTTTATTAGGACAGGGGTTCCATGAGCAGTTCTTC.

This clonotype was detected a few times. The chain combines TRBV24-1 with TRBJ2-1, with TRBD1 matching over 9 bases. V was clipped by 6 bases and J by 3 bases; unmatched bases: 5. The CDR3 contains 15 residues. CDR1 and CDR2 from the germline V gene are KGHDR and SFDVKD. This CDR3 reads CATSRRDRDYNEQFF. The CDR3 region has the DNA TGTGCCACCAGTAGAAGGGACAGGGACTACAATGAGCAGTTCTTC.

There are many counts of this clonotype. The rearrangement joins TRBV12-3 or TRBV12-4 to TRBJ2-7; TRBD1 agrees at 7 bases. V was clipped by 5 bases and J by 0 bases; unmatched bases: 7. The CDR3 contains 15 residues. The DNA for the CDR3 is TGTGCCAGCAGTGCGACAGGGCTAAGCTCCTACGAGCAGTACTTC. Amino acids: CASSATGLSSYEQYF.

The genes are TRBV5-1 and TRBJ2-7, with 9 positions matching TRBD2. This CDR3 spans 14 amino acids. Germline CDR1 SGHRS, CDR2 YFSETQ. Trimming removed 4 bases from V and 7 bases from J; junction bases left unmatched: 9. CDR3 bases: TGCGCCAGCAGCGCCGAAGTTAGCGGGAGTGAGCAGTACTTC. Translation gives CASSAEVSGSEQYF.